These 6 T cell receptor beta chains came from one sample sequenced in a study of T cell responses to AZD1222 COVID-19 vaccine. Profiling relied on immunoSEQ multiplex PCR, and the TCRdb table lists in-frame clones only, not all of them. The sample records about 79,000 clones, around 84% being singletons. The sequenced sample was peripheral blood, obtained on day 0 of AZD1222 vaccination. The receptors shown here come from an adult in good health.

The chain links TRBV6-5 to TRBJ2-2; D possibly corresponds to TRBD2 (5 bases). CDR1 is MNHEY and CDR2 is SVGAGI in the germline V gene. V was shortened by 2 bases and J by 4 bases, with 8 bases between the two germline ends. The CDR3 has 14 amino acids. CDR3 loop: CASSYVEGTGELFF. CDR3 nucleotide sequence: TGTGCCAGCAGTTACGTCGAGGGCACCGGGGAGCTGTTTTTT.

V usage is TRBV2 and J usage is TRBJ1-2; D might be TRBD1 (6 bases). The V end lost 5 bases, the J end lost 7 bases, and 20 bases lay between the germline ends. Germline V gives CDR1 SNHLY, CDR2 FYNNEI. The CDR3 is 15 residues long. CDR3: CASSIGGGPLFGYTF. The CDR3 coding sequence is TGTGCCAGCAGTATTGGGGGGGGGCCCTTGTTTGGCTACACCTTC.

Ten or more counts support this clone. The chain couples TRBV19 to TRBJ2-7, with 8 bases matching TRBD1. V lost 2 bases, J lost 3 bases, and 6 bases stayed unmatched. The germline gives CDR1 LNHDA, CDR2 SQIVND (reference sequence). This CDR3 has 15 residues. The CDR3, as DNA: TGTGCCAGTAGTATATCAGGACAGGGTAACTACGAGCAGTACTTC. Its protein is CASSISGQGNYEQYF.

V usage is TRBV7-2 and J usage is TRBJ2-3, with D hard to call. Trimming stripped 3 bases from V and 6 bases from J, with 10 bases between. Germline CDR1 and CDR2: SGHTA and FQGNSA. CDR3 length: 13 amino acids. CDR3 coding DNA: TGTGCCAGCAGCTTCCTAGTTTCCGATACGCAGTATTTT. Protein sequence: CASSFLVSDTQYF.

V is TRBV18 and J is TRBJ2-3; no definite D call. The CDR3 consists of 15 residues. Per the germline V gene, CDR1 is KGHSH and CDR2 is LQKENI. V was pared by 0 bases and J by 2 bases, with 9 bases between. The DNA of the CDR3 is TGTGCCAGCTCACCACCTAGTCCCTACACAGATACGCAGTATTTT. Residues: CASSPPSPYTDTQYF.

The J gene is TRBJ2-6, the V gene TRBV6-5, with D possibly being TRBD1 (5 bases). CDR3 size: 16 residues. V was cut by 2 bases and J by 0 bases, with 8 bases left in between. CDR1 and CDR2 from the germline V gene are MNHEY and SVGAGI. In DNA form, the CDR3 reads TGTGCCAGCAGTTACCAGGGCGGCTCTGGGGCCAACGTCCTGACTTTC. Protein: CASSYQGGSGANVLTF.